This T cell receptor (beta chain) was sequenced for a study of blood T cell repertoires in COVID-19. In the authors' methods: Amplification with reference gene primers provided the estimates of nucleated cell counts. Only in-frame clones appear in the TCRdb table, and some are missing; sequencing was by immunoSEQ multiplex PCR. That table gives V, J and clone size, and the DNA gave D and trimming. The sample yields roughly 100,000 clones, roughly 86% seen once. This clone was recorded only once. This TCR was sampled from a human donor in a cohort sampled during active COVID-19. Sample: peripheral blood.

The CDR3 coding sequence is TGTGCCAGCAGCTTTCTGGGGAGACGGGAGACCCAGTACTTC. Translated, it gives CASSFLGRRETQYF. V and J are TRBV7-3 and TRBJ2-5; TRBD2 might be the D (5 bases). V was pared by 3 bases and J by 5 bases, with 13 bases between. The CDR3 runs 14 residues. In germline, CDR1 is SGHTA, CDR2 FQGTGA.